Listed below are T cell receptor beta chains from one sample, sequenced in a study of control samples from healthy donors and cancer patients. Sequencing was performed with immunoSEQ multiplex PCR; in TCRdb, only in-frame clones are kept and a portion is missing. The sample holds 150,000 or so clones; approximately 93% are singletons and the top ten take more than 8%. The sample consisted of blood. Receptors originate from a woman in her 40s in good health. Both conserved end residues are part of each CDR3. D genes are given only for firm matches. Only part of the rows carry a size: once, few, many, or a class if the clone is expanded.

clone_size j_call v_call d_call cdr3_length cdr3_aa cdr3_nt
NA TRBJ2-2 TRBV19 TRBD1 17 CASKRPGQVTGAGELFF TGTGCCAGTAAGAGACCGGGACAGGTAACTGGCGCCGGGGAGCTGTTTTTT
NA TRBJ1-2 TRBV12-3/TRBV12-4 NA 13 CASDDGQSAGYTF TGTGCCAGCGACGACGGACAGTCGGCTGGCTACACCTTC
NA TRBJ1-1 TRBV6-2/TRBV6-3 NA 14 CASSYGGRNTEAFF TGTGCCAGCAGTTACGGGGGGAGGAACACTGAAGCTTTCTTT
NA TRBJ2-1 TRBV4-1 NA 16 CASSQGKGRTFNEQFF TGCGCCAGCAGCCAAGGGAAGGGCAGAACTTTCAATGAGCAGTTCTTC
NA TRBJ1-4 TRBV11-2 NA 12 CASSSPNEKLFF TGTGCCAGCAGCTCACCGAATGAAAAACTGTTTTTT
NA TRBJ1-6 TRBV4-1 TRBD1 16 CASSQVGTGENSPLHF TGCGCCAGCAGCCAAGTCGGGACAGGGGAGAATTCACCCCTCCACTTT
NA TRBJ2-5 TRBV5-1 NA 14 CASSLSTGKETQYF TGCGCCAGCAGCTTGTCTACAGGAAAAGAGACCCAGTACTTC
NA TRBJ1-2 TRBV12-3/TRBV12-4 TRBD1 13 CASSVTGGRGYTF TGTGCCAGCAGCGTCACAGGGGGACGGGGCTACACCTTC
NA TRBJ1-6 TRBV27 TRBD1 15 CASSLGTGIDSPLHF TGTGCCAGCAGTCTAGGGACAGGCATCGATTCACCCCTCCACTTT
NA TRBJ1-1 TRBV11-2 NA 13 CASSLDRFYEAFF TGTGCCAGCAGCTTAGATCGGTTTTATGAAGCTTTCTTT
NA TRBJ2-7 TRBV5-1 NA 14 CASSSLGSSYEQYF TGCGCCAGCAGCTCCCTGGGGAGCTCCTACGAGCAGTACTTC
NA TRBJ2-3 TRBV19 TRBD2 15 CASSLSGRTTDTQYF TGTGCCAGTAGCTTAAGCGGGAGGACCACAGATACGCAGTATTTT
NA TRBJ2-5 TRBV7-2 NA 15 CASSQLPGSGGTQYF TGTGCCAGCAGCCAATTACCGGGCTCCGGGGGGACCCAGTACTTC
NA TRBJ1-5 TRBV12-3/TRBV12-4 NA 11 CASSQSQPQHF TGTGCCAGCAGTCAGAGTCAGCCCCAGCATTTT
NA TRBJ1-6 TRBV7-2 TRBD1 16 CASSLTPGQGTSPLHF TGTGCCAGCAGCTTAACCCCGGGACAGGGCACCTCACCCCTCCACTTT
NA TRBJ2-7 TRBV4-3 NA 15 CASSQEGRPSYEQYF TGCGCCAGCAGCCAAGAAGGCAGACCATCCTACGAGCAGTACTTC
NA TRBJ1-4 TRBV5-6 TRBD1 14 CASSFPGGGEKLFF TGTGCCAGCAGCTTCCCAGGGGGCGGTGAAAAACTGTTTTTT
NA TRBJ2-5 TRBV7-8 NA 11 CASSLLETQYF TGTGCCAGCAGCTTATTAGAGACCCAGTACTTC
NA TRBJ2-7 TRBV29-1 NA 12 CSVEDLHYEQYF TGCAGCGTTGAAGATCTTCACTACGAGCAGTACTTC
once TRBJ2-7 TRBV10-2 TRBD2 14 CASRGLAGTYEQYF TGCGCCAGCCGGGGACTAGCGGGGACGTACGAGCAGTACTTC
NA TRBJ1-1 TRBV7-2 TRBD1 12 CATLTGGTEAFF TGTGCCACGTTGACAGGGGGGACTGAAGCTTTCTTT
once TRBJ2-7 TRBV6-6 NA 15 CASSSRDRLTYEQYF TGTGCCAGCAGTTCCCGGGACCGACTGACTTACGAGCAGTACTTC
NA TRBJ2-7 TRBV25-1 NA 16 CASSERGGQGVYEQYF TGTGCCAGCAGTGAAAGGGGAGGGCAGGGGGTCTACGAGCAGTACTTC
NA TRBJ2-1 TRBV7-9 TRBD2 16 CASSRSGGPPRREQFF TGTGCCAGCAGCCGAAGCGGGGGCCCTCCTAGGCGTGAGCAGTTCTTC
NA TRBJ2-2 TRBV7-2 NA 16 CASSVRTYPGTGELFF TGTGCCAGCAGCGTCCGGACGTACCCTGGGACCGGGGAGCTGTTTTTT
few TRBJ1-2 TRBV28 NA 12 CASSSSAAGYTF TGTGCCAGCAGCTCCTCGGCAGCAGGCTACACCTTC
NA TRBJ1-4 TRBV12-5 NA 15 CASGLVLGPQEKLFF TGTGCTAGTGGTTTGGTACTGGGTCCACAAGAAAAACTGTTTTTT
NA TRBJ2-7 TRBV9 TRBD1 14 CASSVAGTAYEQYF TGTGCCAGCAGCGTAGCTGGGACAGCCTACGAGCAGTACTTC
NA TRBJ1-2 TRBV6-5 NA 12 CASRYSGRGYTF TGTGCCAGCAGGTACAGCGGGCGTGGCTACACCTTC
NA TRBJ2-3 TRBV19 NA 15 CASSDRSLSTDTQYF TGTGCCAGTAGCGACCGGTCTCTAAGCACAGATACGCAGTATTTT
NA TRBJ1-3 TRBV6-5 NA 16 CASSYSRRVTGNTIYF TGTGCCAGCAGTTACTCCCGCAGGGTGACTGGAAACACCATATATTTT
NA TRBJ1-6 TRBV6-2/TRBV6-3 TRBD1 18 CASSYDREGASYNSPLHF TGTGCCAGCAGTTACGACAGGGAAGGGGCATCCTATAATTCACCCCTCCACTTT
NA TRBJ2-5 TRBV3-1/TRBV3-2 NA 13 CASSLTSLGTQYF TGTGCCAGCAGCCTAACCTCATTGGGGACCCAGTACTTC
NA TRBJ2-1 TRBV2 NA 14 CASRLEGRFNEQFF TGTGCCAGCAGACTTGAGGGACGGTTCAATGAGCAGTTCTTC
NA TRBJ1-5 TRBV6-5 TRBD1 14 CASTRGQGGQPQHF TGTGCCAGCACCCGAGGACAGGGCGGTCAGCCCCAGCATTTT